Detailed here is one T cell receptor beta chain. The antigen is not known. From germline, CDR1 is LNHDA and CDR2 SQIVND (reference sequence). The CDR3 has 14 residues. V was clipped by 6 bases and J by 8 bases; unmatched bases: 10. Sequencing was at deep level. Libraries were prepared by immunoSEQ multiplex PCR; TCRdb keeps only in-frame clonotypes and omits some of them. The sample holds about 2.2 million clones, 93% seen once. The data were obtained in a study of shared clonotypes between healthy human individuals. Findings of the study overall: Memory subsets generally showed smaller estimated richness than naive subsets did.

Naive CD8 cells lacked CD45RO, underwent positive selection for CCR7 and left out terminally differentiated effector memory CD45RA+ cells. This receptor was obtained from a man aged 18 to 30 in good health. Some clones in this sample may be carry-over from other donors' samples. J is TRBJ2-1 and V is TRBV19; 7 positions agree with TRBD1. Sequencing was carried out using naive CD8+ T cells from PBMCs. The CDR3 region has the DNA TGTGCCAGTAGGGGCCCAGACAGGGAAGATGAGCAGTTCTTC. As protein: CASRGPDREDEQFF.